The rows below give T cell receptor beta chains drawn from one sample of a study of blood T cell repertoires in COVID-19. Profiling relied on immunoSEQ multiplex PCR, and the TCRdb table lists in-frame clones only, not all of them. In the table there are approximately 350,000 clones, 65% to 85% of which are singletons. Sequencing was done on a sample of peripheral blood. The source of these receptors is a man younger than 40 with active or convalescent COVID-19. Both conserved end residues are part of each CDR3. The order of the fields is J gene, clone size, D gene, V gene, CDR3 DNA, CDR3 protein. The D gene is left open where the match is weak. Some rows mark clone size as missing; the rest say once, few, many or name a class of expanded clone.

TRBJ1-6	NA	NA	TRBV6-6	TGTGCCAGCAGTTACTCGAAGAATACGGGATCGGCCCCCCTCCACTTT	CASSYSKNTGSAPLHF
TRBJ2-4	NA	NA	TRBV28	TGTGCCAGCAGTTTTGGGCAGATACCCAAAAACATTCAGTACTTC	CASSFGQIPKNIQYF
TRBJ2-3	NA	TRBD2	TRBV7-2	TGTGCCAGCAGCCCCGGGACTAGCGGGGATACGCAGTATTTT	CASSPGTSGDTQYF
TRBJ2-7	NA	TRBD1	TRBV27	TGTGCCAGCAGTTTCATCAGGGGGCAGTTCGAAACCTACGAGCAGTACTTC	CASSFIRGQFETYEQYF
TRBJ2-1	NA	NA	TRBV29-1	TGCAGCGCCGACGGGGTCACCTACAATGAGCAGTTCTTC	CSADGVTYNEQFF
TRBJ1-3	NA	NA	TRBV7-2	TGTGCCAGCAGCCCATTCCCGATCAGGGGCAGCTCTGGAAACACCATATATTTT	CASSPFPIRGSSGNTIYF
TRBJ2-1	NA	TRBD2	TRBV19	TGTGCCAGTAGTATCGCTAGCGGGTTTAGCTCCTACAATGAGCAGTTCTTC	CASSIASGFSSYNEQFF
TRBJ1-2	NA	TRBD1	TRBV2	TGTGCCAGCAGTACCCTAGGACAGGGAACTTATGGCTACACCTTC	CASSTLGQGTYGYTF
TRBJ1-1	NA	NA	TRBV6-5	TGTGCCAGCAGTTCCTACCCCGACCAGGGGTCTTTCTTT	CASSSYPDQGSFF
TRBJ2-3	NA	NA	TRBV30	TGTGCCTGGAGTCGTGGGGCGCGGGATACGCAGTATTTT	CAWSRGARDTQYF
TRBJ1-1	NA	NA	TRBV29-1	TGCAGCGTTTTAGGAGGGAACACTGAAGCTTTCTTT	CSVLGGNTEAFF
TRBJ2-7	once	TRBD1	TRBV27	TGTGCCAGCAGTACAGGACAGGGAGGCTACGAGCAGTACTTC	CASSTGQGGYEQYF
TRBJ2-3	NA	TRBD1	TRBV5-1	TGCGCCAGCAGCAGGTCGGGACAGGAGCGTACAGATACGCAGTATTTT	CASSRSGQERTDTQYF
TRBJ1-3	NA	TRBD1	TRBV7-8	TGTGCCAGCAGCCACAGGGGTTCTGGAAACACCATATATTTT	CASSHRGSGNTIYF
TRBJ2-7	few	NA	TRBV4-3	TGCGCCAGCAGCCAAGACCAAGGAGGGTTCTACGAGCAGTACTTC	CASSQDQGGFYEQYF
TRBJ1-3	NA	NA	TRBV21-1	TGTGCCAGCAGCATTCGACAGGGGGGCAGAAACACCATATATTTT	CASSIRQGGRNTIYF
TRBJ2-2	NA	NA	TRBV6-2/TRBV6-3	TGTGCCAGCAGTAGTCTCAGGGGGGTAAACACCGGGGAGCTGTTTTTT	CASSSLRGVNTGELFF
TRBJ2-1	NA	NA	TRBV6-2/TRBV6-3	TGTGCCAGCAGTTCTCCTGAAGCGGCCCTAGGCGATGAGCAGTTCTTC	CASSSPEAALGDEQFF
TRBJ2-5	NA	NA	TRBV7-2	TGTGCCAGCAGCCCTAGAGGAGAAGAGACCCAGTACTTC	CASSPRGEETQYF
TRBJ1-3	NA	NA	TRBV5-1	TGCGCCAGCAGCCCGACAGGTGACAATCCCCTCTCTGGAAACACCATATATTTT	CASSPTGDNPLSGNTIYF
TRBJ1-6	NA	NA	TRBV28	TGTGCCAGCTCCTGGGGGGGACCGATTAATTCACCCCTCCACTTT	CASSWGGPINSPLHF
TRBJ1-6	NA	NA	TRBV6-6	TGTGCCAGCAGTCTACACCTCGGGAGTTTGGCAGGGTTCGATAATTCACCCCTCCACTTT	CASSLHLGSLAGFDNSPLHF
TRBJ2-7	NA	TRBD2	TRBV6-1	TGTGCCAGCAGTGAAGTCCAAAATCTAGCGGGAGGGGGGAAGCAGTACTTC	CASSEVQNLAGGGKQYF
TRBJ2-5	NA	TRBD1	TRBV19	TGTGCCAGTAGTATCTCGTGGACAGGGGGGTTGGAGACCCAGTACTTC	CASSISWTGGLETQYF
TRBJ2-1	NA	TRBD2	TRBV6-5	TGTGCCAGCAAGAGGACTAGCGGATACAATGAGCAGTTCTTC	CASKRTSGYNEQFF
TRBJ1-3	NA	TRBD1	TRBV3-1/TRBV3-2	TGTGCCAGCAGCCAAGGTCCAGGGGGCGAGGGAAACACCATATATTTT	CASSQGPGGEGNTIYF
TRBJ1-1	once	NA	TRBV6-2/TRBV6-3	TGTGCCAGCAGTCAGGACAGGAACACTGAAGCTTTCTTT	CASSQDRNTEAFF
TRBJ1-4	NA	NA	TRBV15	TGTGCCACCAGCCCCCGACAGTGGGAAAAACTGTTTTTT	CATSPRQWEKLFF
TRBJ2-7	NA	NA	TRBV10-3	TGTGCCATCAGTGTGATCGGGGGCGAGCAGTACTTC	CAISVIGGEQYF
TRBJ1-6	NA	TRBD1	TRBV6-5	TGTGCCAGCAGTCGGACAGGGAGTAATTCACCCCTCCACTTT	CASSRTGSNSPLHF
TRBJ2-2	once	TRBD2	TRBV5-1	TGCGCCAGCAGCCCTAGGACTAGCGGGAGTATCACCGGGGAGCTGTTTTTT	CASSPRTSGSITGELFF
TRBJ1-2	once	TRBD1	TRBV24-1	TGTGCCACCAGTGCTCGAGACAGGGTCTATGGCTACACCTTC	CATSARDRVYGYTF
TRBJ2-7	NA	NA	TRBV27	TGTGCCAGCAGTTTGCGTGATGATCACAGCTCCTACGAGCAGTACTTC	CASSLRDDHSSYEQYF
TRBJ1-2	NA	NA	TRBV6-2/TRBV6-3	TGTGCCAGCAGTTACTCGATGTTTCGGGGTCGAGTTGGTAACTATGGCTACACCTTC	CASSYSMFRGRVGNYGYTF
TRBJ2-1	NA	TRBD2	TRBV2	TGTGCCAGCCAGACTAGCGGGAGCTCCTACAATGAGCAGTTCTTC	CASQTSGSSYNEQFF
TRBJ1-6	once	NA	TRBV25-1	TGTGCCAGCAGTGAACCCACGGGATATAATTCACCCCTCCACTTT	CASSEPTGYNSPLHF
TRBJ2-5	NA	TRBD2	TRBV6-5	TGTGCCAGCAGTTTTCGACTAGCGGGGGAAGAGACCCAGTACTTC	CASSFRLAGEETQYF
TRBJ2-7	NA	NA	TRBV15	TGTGCCACCAGCAGAGATCTCAGCTACGAGCAGTACTTC	CATSRDLSYEQYF
TRBJ2-1	NA	NA	TRBV11-2	TGTGCCAGCAGCCGCCGCAGCTCCTACAATGAGCAGTTCTTC	CASSRRSSYNEQFF
TRBJ2-5	NA	NA	TRBV18	TGTGCCAGCTCACAGCGACCGACAGGAGGTGGTGAGACCCAGTACTTC	CASSQRPTGGGETQYF
TRBJ2-7	NA	NA	TRBV18	TGTGCCAGCTCACCCGGGGGACCGCGCTACGAGCAGTACTTC	CASSPGGPRYEQYF
TRBJ2-3	NA	TRBD2	TRBV5-8	TGTGCCAGCAGCTCCGCCTCGACTAGCGGGCAGTACACAGATACGCAGTATTTT	CASSSASTSGQYTDTQYF
TRBJ2-7	once	TRBD1	TRBV5-1	TGCGCCAGCAGCTTACGGACAGGGGGGGAATCCTACGAGCAGTACTTC	CASSLRTGGESYEQYF
TRBJ2-5	NA	NA	TRBV7-3	TGTGCCAGCAGCCCCTATCCGGGAGAAGAGACCCAGTACTTC	CASSPYPGEETQYF
TRBJ1-5	NA	NA	TRBV9	TGTGCCTCTTCCCGCACGCAGGGCCCCAATCAGCCCCAGCATTTT	CASSRTQGPNQPQHF
TRBJ2-1	once	TRBD2	TRBV6-5	TGTGCCAGCAGTCGGACTAGCGGGGTATATGAGCAGTTCTTC	CASSRTSGVYEQFF
TRBJ1-3	NA	NA	TRBV7-2	TGTGCCAGCAGCTCGACAGGTATCTCTGGAAACACCATATATTTT	CASSSTGISGNTIYF
TRBJ1-2	NA	NA	TRBV18	TGTGCCAGCTCACCAGCGGGGAAAGATGGCTACACCTTC	CASSPAGKDGYTF
TRBJ1-6	NA	NA	TRBV18	TGTGCCAGCTCAGCGGGTGGGAATTCACCCCTCCACTTT	CASSAGGNSPLHF
TRBJ1-5	NA	TRBD1	TRBV4-1	TGCGCCAGCAGCCAACCCGACAGGGGCCGGATTGGTCAGCCCCAGCATTTT	CASSQPDRGRIGQPQHF